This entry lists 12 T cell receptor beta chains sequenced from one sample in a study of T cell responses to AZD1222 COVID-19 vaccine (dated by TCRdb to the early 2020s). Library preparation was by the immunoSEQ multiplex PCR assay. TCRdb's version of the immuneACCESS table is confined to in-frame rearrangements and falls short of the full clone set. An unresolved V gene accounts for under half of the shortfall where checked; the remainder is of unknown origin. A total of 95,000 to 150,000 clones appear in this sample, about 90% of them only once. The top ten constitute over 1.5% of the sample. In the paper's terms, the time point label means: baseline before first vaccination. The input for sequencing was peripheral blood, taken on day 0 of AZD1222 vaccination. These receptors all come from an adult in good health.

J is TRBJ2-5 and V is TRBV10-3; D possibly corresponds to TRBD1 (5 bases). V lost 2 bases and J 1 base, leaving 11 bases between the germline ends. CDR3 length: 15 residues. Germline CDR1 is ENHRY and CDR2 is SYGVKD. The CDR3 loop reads CAISERQGIQETQYF. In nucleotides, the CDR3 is TGTGCCATCAGTGAGCGGCAGGGTATCCAAGAGACCCAGTACTTC.

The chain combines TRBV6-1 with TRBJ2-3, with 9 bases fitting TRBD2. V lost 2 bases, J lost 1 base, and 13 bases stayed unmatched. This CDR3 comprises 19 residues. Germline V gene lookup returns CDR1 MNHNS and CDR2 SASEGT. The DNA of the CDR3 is TGTGCCAGCAGTGAAAGGATTGCGGGGGGGCCGTGGGGCACAGATACGCAGTATTTT. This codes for CASSERIAGGPWGTDTQYF.

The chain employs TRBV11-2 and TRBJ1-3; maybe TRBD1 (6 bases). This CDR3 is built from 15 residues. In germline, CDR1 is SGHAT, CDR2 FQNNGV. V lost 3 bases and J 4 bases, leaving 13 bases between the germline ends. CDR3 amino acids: CASSFWGHEGNTIYF. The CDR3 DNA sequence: TGTGCCAGCAGCTTTTGGGGGCATGAGGGAAACACCATATATTTT.

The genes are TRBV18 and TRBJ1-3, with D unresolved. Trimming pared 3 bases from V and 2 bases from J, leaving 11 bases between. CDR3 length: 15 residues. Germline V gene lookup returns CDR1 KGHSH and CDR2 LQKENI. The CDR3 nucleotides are TGTGCCAGCTCACCGACCTCGGAGACTGGAAACACCATATATTTT. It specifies CASSPTSETGNTIYF.

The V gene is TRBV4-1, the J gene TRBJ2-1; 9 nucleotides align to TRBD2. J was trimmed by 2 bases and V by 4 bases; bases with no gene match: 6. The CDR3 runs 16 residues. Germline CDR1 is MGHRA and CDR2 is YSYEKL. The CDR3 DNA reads TGCGCCAGCAGCCGGATAGCGGGGGCCACCTACAATGAGCAGTTCTTC. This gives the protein CASSRIAGATYNEQFF.

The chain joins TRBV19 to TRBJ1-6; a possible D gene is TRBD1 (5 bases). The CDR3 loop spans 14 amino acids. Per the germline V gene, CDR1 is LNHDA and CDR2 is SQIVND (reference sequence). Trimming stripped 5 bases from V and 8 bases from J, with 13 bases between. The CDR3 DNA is TGTGCCAGTAGTGACGACGGGGGATATTCACCCCTCCACTTT. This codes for CASSDDGGYSPLHF.

CDR3 in DNA: TGTGCCAGCAGCCAGGAAGGAAACACCATATATTTT. It specifies CASSQEGNTIYF. The chain uses TRBV7-2 and TRBJ1-3; D is ambiguous. The CDR3 runs 12 residues. V was trimmed by 5 bases and J by 4 bases, leaving 6 bases between them. Germline V CDR1 and CDR2: SGHTA, FQGNSA.

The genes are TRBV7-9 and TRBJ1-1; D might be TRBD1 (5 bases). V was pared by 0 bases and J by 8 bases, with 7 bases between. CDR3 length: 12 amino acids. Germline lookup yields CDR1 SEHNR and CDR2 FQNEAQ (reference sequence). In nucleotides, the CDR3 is TGTGCCAGCAGCTTAGCCGGGACGGAAGCTTTCTTT. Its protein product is CASSLAGTEAFF.

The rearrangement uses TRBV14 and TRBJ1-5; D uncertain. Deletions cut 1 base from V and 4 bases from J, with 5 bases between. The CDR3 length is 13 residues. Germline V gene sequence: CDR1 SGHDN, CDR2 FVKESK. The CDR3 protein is CASSQGENQPQHF. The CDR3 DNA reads TGTGCCAGCAGCCAAGGGGAGAATCAGCCCCAGCATTTT.

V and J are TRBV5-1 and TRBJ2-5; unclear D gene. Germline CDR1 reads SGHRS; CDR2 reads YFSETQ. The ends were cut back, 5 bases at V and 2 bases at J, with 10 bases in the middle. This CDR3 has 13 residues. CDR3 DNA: TGCGCCAGCAGGGTCCAGACGCAAGAGACCCAGTACTTC. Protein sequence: CASRVQTQETQYF.

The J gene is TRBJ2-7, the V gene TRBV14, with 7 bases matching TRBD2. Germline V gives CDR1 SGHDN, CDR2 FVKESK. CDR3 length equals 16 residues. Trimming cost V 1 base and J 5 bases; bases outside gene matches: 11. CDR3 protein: CASSQGPCGSYNEQYV. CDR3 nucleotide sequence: TGTGCCAGCAGCCAAGGGCCTTGCGGGAGTTATAACGAGCAGTACGTC.

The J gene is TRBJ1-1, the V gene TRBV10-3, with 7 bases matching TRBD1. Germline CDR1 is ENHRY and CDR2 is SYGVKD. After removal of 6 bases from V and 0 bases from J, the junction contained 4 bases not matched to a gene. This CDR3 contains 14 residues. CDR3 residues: CAIRGTELNTEAFF. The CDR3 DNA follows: TGTGCCATCAGGGGGACAGAGCTGAACACTGAAGCTTTCTTT.